The clone carrying this T cell receptor (beta chain) was observed many times. The data were obtained in a study of T cells in Graves' hyperthyroidism and ophthalmopathy. CDR3 length: 13 residues. Trimming cost V 6 bases and J 7 bases, with 16 bases left between them. TCR beta CDR3 regions were amplified from RNA. The study used the HTBI primer set for a first-round RT-PCR of the TCR CDR3. TCRdb called the multiplex PCR reads again in MiXCR, with one record for every CDR3 protein. The repertoire holds about half a million distinct CDR3 sequences, with approximately 22% as singletons. The clonotype comes from a woman in her seventies with Graves' ophthalmopathy. The chain carries TRBV12-3 or TRBV12-4 and TRBJ2-7, with D unresolved. The sample was blood. CDR3: CASSVGRRREQYF. CDR3 nucleotides: TGTGCCAGCAGCGTCGGACGAAGACGGGAGCAGTACTTC.